These 15 T cell receptor beta chains originate from one sample sequenced in a study of blood T cell repertoires in COVID-19. The table came from immunoSEQ multiplex PCR; TCRdb's copy has only in-frame clones and leaves some out. The data show about 670,000 clones, with about 87% seen just once and roughly 0.26% held by the top ten. Input material: peripheral blood. Every receptor here comes from a woman younger than 30 with acute or convalescent COVID-19.

The chain combines TRBV2 with TRBJ1-1; D uncertain. From germline, CDR1 is SNHLY and CDR2 FYNNEI. The CDR3 totals 14 residues. With 4 bases removed from V and 0 bases from J, the gap between germline ends came to 9 bases. This CDR3 reads CASSAQALNTEAFF. The CDR3 DNA reads TGTGCCAGCAGTGCCCAGGCTTTGAACACTGAAGCTTTCTTT.

The chain combines TRBV29-1 with TRBJ2-3; D is unresolved. V gave up 1 base and J gave up 9 bases, with 11 bases separating them. Germline-derived CDR1 and CDR2 are SQVTM and ANQGSEA. This CDR3 contains 12 residues. CDR3: CSVEAPQQTQYF. CDR3 DNA sequence: TGCAGCGTTGAAGCGCCCCAACAAACGCAGTATTTT.

V and J are TRBV24-1 and TRBJ1-2; TRBD1 matches at 7 bases. The V and J ends lost 4 bases and 8 bases, in that order; junction bases with no gene match: 12. Per the germline V gene, CDR1 is KGHDR and CDR2 is SFDVKD. The CDR3 is made up of 15 amino acids. Here the CDR3 reads CATSDPGQSLGGYTF. In nucleotides, the CDR3 is TGTGCCACCAGTGACCCGGGACAGTCGTTGGGGGGCTACACCTTC.

The CDR3, as DNA: TGTGCCAGCAGTCCCCGACAGGGCTATAATTCACCCCTCCACTTT. It encodes CASSPRQGYNSPLHF. The V call is TRBV27, the J call TRBJ1-6; TRBD1 aligns across 7 bases. The J segment lost 3 bases and the V segment lost 5 bases, leaving 4 bases of the junction unmatched. The V gene's germline CDR1 is MNHEY and CDR2 SMNVEV (reference sequence). This CDR3 comprises 15 residues.

The chain combines TRBV5-6 with TRBJ1-1; D unresolved. The V and J ends lost 4 bases and 0 bases respectively, with 10 bases between them. Germline V gene sequence: CDR1 SGHDT, CDR2 YYEEEE. CDR3 length equals 14 residues. The CDR3 is CASSQPPVNTEAFF. In nucleotides, the CDR3 is TGTGCCAGCAGCCAACCCCCAGTGAACACTGAAGCTTTCTTT.

This chain links TRBV2 with TRBJ1-1; D gene uncertain. CDR3 size: 13 residues. V shed 4 bases and J shed 5 bases, with 11 bases lying between them. The germline gives CDR1 SNHLY, CDR2 FYNNEI. CDR3 sequence: CASSVNAATEAFF. The CDR3 DNA reads as TGTGCCAGCAGTGTAAACGCGGCGACTGAAGCTTTCTTT.

V and J are TRBV9 and TRBJ1-3; a possible D gene is TRBD1 (5 bases). This CDR3 spans 11 amino acids. V was clipped by 7 bases and J by 4 bases, with 6 bases between them. The germline V gene has CDR1 SGDLS and CDR2 YYNGEE. For the CDR3, the DNA is TGTGCCAGCGCAGGGGGAAACACCATATATTTT. This translates into CASAGGNTIYF.

The chain carries TRBV29-1 and TRBJ2-3; TRBD1 matches 11 bases. V lost 6 bases and J lost 5; bases outside the gene matches: 7. The CDR3 length is 14 residues. CDR1 SQVTM and CDR2 ANQGSEA come from the germline V gene. The CDR3 DNA is TGCAGCGTGCTCCGGGACAGGGGGGGAGATACGCAGTATTTT. Translation: CSVLRDRGGDTQYF.

This clone occurred many times. CDR3 region: CASSFIGTYYGYTF. The CDR3 DNA follows: TGTGCCAGCAGTTTCATCGGGACATACTATGGCTACACCTTC. The rearrangement links TRBV28 to TRBJ1-2; D is perhaps TRBD1 (6 bases). This CDR3 region has 14 residues. Trimming stripped 3 bases from V and 3 bases from J, with 11 bases between. Germline V lookup: CDR1 MDHEN, CDR2 SYDVKM.

The chain couples TRBV7-6 to TRBJ1-1; 10 positions agree with TRBD1. Germline V gene data show CDR1 as SGHVS and CDR2 as FNYEAQ. The trim removed 3 bases at V and 11 bases at J, leaving 6 bases unmatched. The CDR3 consists of 13 residues. The CDR3 nucleotides are TGTGCCAGCAGCTTTTCCGGGACAGGGGTCGCTTTCTTT. Protein sequence: CASSFSGTGVAFF.

This clone was seen only once. V usage is TRBV10-3 and J usage is TRBJ1-1; D gene uncertain. Germline V gene lookup returns CDR1 ENHRY and CDR2 SYGVKD. The V gene lost 2 bases and the J gene lost 0 bases, with 13 bases spanning the gap. This CDR3 contains 16 residues. CDR3 protein: CAISEEGSEMNTEAFF. The CDR3 region has the DNA TGTGCCATCAGTGAGGAGGGATCCGAAATGAACACTGAAGCTTTCTTT.

This chain uses TRBV5-1 with TRBJ2-1; 9 bases match TRBD1. Germline loops: CDR1 SGHRS, CDR2 YFSETQ. The CDR3 has 15 amino acids. With 4 bases clipped from V and 0 bases from J, the junction kept 2 bases outside the gene matches. CDR3 coding DNA: TGCGCCAGCAGCGCGGACAGGGGCTCCTACAATGAGCAGTTCTTC. Translating gives CASSADRGSYNEQFF.

This chain links TRBV9 with TRBJ2-2; D is undetermined. The germline V gene encodes CDR1 SGDLS and CDR2 YYNGEE. V lost 1 base and J lost 3, with 7 bases in between. The CDR3 is made up of 14 amino acids. CDR3 loop: CASSVQAHTGELFF. CDR3 nucleotide sequence: TGTGCCAGCAGCGTACAAGCCCACACCGGGGAGCTGTTTTTT.

The genes are TRBV19 and TRBJ1-2; possibly TRBD1 for D (5 bases). Germline CDR1 and CDR2: LNHDA and SQIVND (reference sequence). With 0 bases removed from V and 5 bases from J, the gap between germline ends came to 10 bases. The CDR3 covers 14 residues. Here the CDR3 reads CASSIDAPGYGYTF. The CDR3 DNA reads as TGTGCCAGTAGTATAGATGCCCCAGGGTATGGCTACACCTTC.

The chain is built from TRBV12-3 or TRBV12-4 and TRBJ1-6; D is undetermined. This CDR3 has 13 residues. Trimming shortened V by 7 bases and J by 10 bases, and 14 bases separated the two germline ends. The CDR3 reads CASTRFGESPLHF. The CDR3 DNA reads TGTGCCAGCACTCGATTCGGGGAATCACCCCTCCACTTT.